This paragraph reports one T cell receptor beta chain. Its antigen is undetermined. The table came from immunoSEQ multiplex PCR; TCRdb's copy has only in-frame clones and leaves some out. The sample carries about 140,000 clones, more than 80% recorded once. These data are taken from a study of T cell responses to AZD1222 COVID-19 vaccine. Study findings and constraints: Repertoires were obtained solely post-peak T cell response. Two doses of AZD1222 preceded a rise in Spike-specific TCR breadth and depth. Clonal diversity was possibly underestimated, and white British individuals and females predominated among donors.

This TCR was sampled from an adult in good health. The sample here was peripheral blood, taken on day 0 of MenACWY control vaccination.

CDR3 sequence: CATSSDRADTEAFF. As DNA, the CDR3 is TGTGCCACCAGCAGTGACAGGGCGGACACTGAAGCTTTCTTT. The chain uses TRBV15 and TRBJ1-1; 7 bases line up with TRBD1. Germline loops: CDR1 LNHNV, CDR2 YYDKDF (reference sequence). J lost 3 bases, V lost 3 bases, and 4 bases had no gene match. This CDR3 is built from 14 residues.